This TCR beta chain was captured by sequencing in a study of T cells after yellow fever vaccination. Points from the study as a whole: From the bulk population, abundant clonotypes could contaminate and appear within FACS-sorted repertoires. Peaking on day 5 versus 15, the secondary response was faster but weaker.

Trimming cost V 4 bases and J 3 bases; bases outside gene matches: 4. CDR1 is SQVTM, CDR2 ANQGSEA, per germline. The CDR3 runs to 13 residues. Template-switching 5'RACE yielded the TCR cDNA; a universal primer site and UMIs were added in the process. TCRdb used MiXCR to reprocess the 5' RACE reads, holding one entry per CDR3 protein. The table has about 300,000 distinct CDR3 sequences, 6.8% seen once. Concerning this clonotype: What it binds is not known.

This TCR derives from a young man who received the YFV17D yellow fever vaccine. The chain couples TRBV29-1 to TRBJ1-1, with 8 positions matching TRBD1. This sample comprised PBMCs, obtained more than 35 days after the first yellow fever vaccination. In DNA, the CDR3 is TGCAGCGTTGGAACAGGGGGTGACACTGAAGCTTTCTTT. Protein sequence: CSVGTGGDTEAFF.